Listed here are 6 T cell receptor beta chains from one sample, sequenced in a study of blood T cell repertoires in COVID-19. Clones were sequenced by immunoSEQ multiplex PCR, and TCRdb holds only the in-frame ones, with some missing. This sample carries more than 110,000 clones, 60% to 85% of them seen once, and the ten largest clones take more than 3.5%. The sample taken for sequencing was peripheral blood. These receptors came from an elderly woman with active or convalescent COVID-19.

In the case of this clone: At one end the junction does not follow the germline gene, possibly because of a read error. This chain uses TRBV10-3 with TRBJ2-1; 8 bases match TRBD2. The CDR3 is 19 residues long. Germline V gene lookup returns CDR1 ENHRY and CDR2 SYGVKD. The CDR3 nucleotides are TGTGCCATCAGTGAGTGGGCGGTATCCGGCGGGGGGTCCTCCAATGAGCAGTTCTTC. This sequence encodes CAISEWAVSGGGSSNEQFF.

This clone showed up just once. The genes are TRBV12-3 or TRBV12-4 and TRBJ1-5; no clear D gene. The V and J ends lost 5 bases and 7 bases respectively, with 12 bases between them. CDR3 length equals 13 residues. CDR3 region: CASSPIFGQPQHF. CDR3 nucleotide sequence: TGTGCCAGCAGTCCAATCTTCGGGCAGCCCCAGCATTTT.

The V and J genes are TRBV12-3 or TRBV12-4 and TRBJ2-4; TRBD1 matches at 8 bases. V was pared by 6 bases and J by 11 bases, with 6 bases of the junction left unmatched. CDR3 length equals 12 residues. The CDR3 bases are TGTGCCAGCAGCGGACAGGGAAGTCTTCAGTACTTC. Encoded protein: CASSGQGSLQYF.

The chain links TRBV5-6 to TRBJ1-3; D possibly corresponds to TRBD1 (5 bases). V lost 4 bases and J lost 5, with 16 bases in between. Germline CDR1 and CDR2: SGHDT and YYEEEE. This CDR3 region has 15 residues. The CDR3 DNA reads as TGTGCCAGCAGCCTCAAGGACAACCTAAGAAACACCATATATTTT. Translation: CASSLKDNLRNTIYF.

V and J are TRBV18 and TRBJ2-7; D may be TRBD1 (5 bases). V lost 3 bases to trimming and J lost 2 bases, with 11 bases between them. Germline-derived CDR1 and CDR2 are KGHSH and LQKENI. This CDR3 is built from 14 residues. CDR3 DNA sequence: TGTGCCAGCTCACCCGGAACAGGTCCCTACGAGCAGTACTTC. It yields the protein CASSPGTGPYEQYF.

The chain is built from TRBV6-6 and TRBJ2-1; D might be TRBD2 (5 bases). The CDR3 runs to 16 residues. Germline V lookup: CDR1 MNHNY, CDR2 SVGAGI (reference sequence). V dropped 7 bases and J dropped 0 bases, with 16 bases sitting between them. Written as DNA, the CDR3 is TGTGCCAGCATCTCCGGTCTCGGGGTCTCCTACAATGAGCAGTTCTTC. Its protein is CASISGLGVSYNEQFF.